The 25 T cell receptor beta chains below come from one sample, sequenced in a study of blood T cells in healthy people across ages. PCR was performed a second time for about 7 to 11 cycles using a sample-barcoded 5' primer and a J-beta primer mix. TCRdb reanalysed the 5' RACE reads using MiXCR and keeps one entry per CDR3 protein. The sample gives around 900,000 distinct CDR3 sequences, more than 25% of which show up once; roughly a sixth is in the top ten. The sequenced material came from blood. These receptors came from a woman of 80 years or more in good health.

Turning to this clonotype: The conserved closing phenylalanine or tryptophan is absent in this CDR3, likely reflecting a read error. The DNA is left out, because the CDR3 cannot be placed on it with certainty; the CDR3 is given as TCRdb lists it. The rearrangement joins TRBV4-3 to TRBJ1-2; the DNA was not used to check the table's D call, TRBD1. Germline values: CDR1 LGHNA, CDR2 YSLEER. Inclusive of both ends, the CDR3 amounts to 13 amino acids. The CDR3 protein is CASSRESRGGYTC.

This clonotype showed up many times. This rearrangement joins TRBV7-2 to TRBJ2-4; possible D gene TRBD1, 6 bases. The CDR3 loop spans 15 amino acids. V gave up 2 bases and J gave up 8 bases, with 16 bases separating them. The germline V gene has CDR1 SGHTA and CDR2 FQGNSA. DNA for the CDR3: TGTGCCAGCAGCTTATCCCCCGGGCAGGGGTACATTCAGTACTTC. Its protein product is CASSLSPGQGYIQYF.

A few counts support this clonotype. The CDR3 DNA reads TGCAGTGCTAGTAAGGGGGCGGGTGACACTGAAGCTTTCTTT. This encodes CSASKGAGDTEAFF. The chain is built from TRBV20-1 and TRBJ1-1; 7 positions agree with TRBD1. This CDR3 comprises 14 residues. Germline loops: CDR1 DFQATT, CDR2 SNEGSKA (reference sequence). V shed 3 bases and J 3 bases; nucleotides not matched to a gene: 7.

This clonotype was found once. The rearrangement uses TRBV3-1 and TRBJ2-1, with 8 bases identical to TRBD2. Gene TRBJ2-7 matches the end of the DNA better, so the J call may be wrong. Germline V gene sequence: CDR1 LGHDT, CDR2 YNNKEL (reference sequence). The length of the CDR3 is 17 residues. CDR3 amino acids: CASSQETGGSSYNEQYF. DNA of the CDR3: TGTGCCAGCAGCCAAGAGACGGGGGGGTCGTCCTACAATGAGCAGTACTTC.

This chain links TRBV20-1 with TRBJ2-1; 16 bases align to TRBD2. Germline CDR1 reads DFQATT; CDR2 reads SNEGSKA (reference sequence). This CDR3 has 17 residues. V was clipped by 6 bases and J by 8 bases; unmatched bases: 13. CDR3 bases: TGCAGTGCCTGTGGGACTAGCGGGAGGGCCGGGGGCGATGAGCAGTTCTTC. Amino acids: CSACGTSGRAGGDEQFF.

CDR3 region: CASSPGQGPNSPLHF. The CDR3 coding sequence is TGTGCCAGCAGCCCCGGACAGGGGCCTAATTCACCCCTCCACTTT. The rearrangement joins TRBV28 to TRBJ1-6, with 9 positions matching TRBD1. Trimming at V came to 6 bases and at J to 6 bases, leaving 6 bases not matched to a gene. The CDR3 extends over 15 amino acids. Germline CDR1 MDHEN, CDR2 SYDVKM.

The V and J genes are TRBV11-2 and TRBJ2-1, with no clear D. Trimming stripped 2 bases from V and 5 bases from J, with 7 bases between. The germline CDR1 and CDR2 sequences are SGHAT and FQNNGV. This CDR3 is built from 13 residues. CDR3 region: CASSLLPNNEQFF. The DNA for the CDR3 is TGTGCCAGCAGCTTACTTCCTAACAATGAGCAGTTCTTC.

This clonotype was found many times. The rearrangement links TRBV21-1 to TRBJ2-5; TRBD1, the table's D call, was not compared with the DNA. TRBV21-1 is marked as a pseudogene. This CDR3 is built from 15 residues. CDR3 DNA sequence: TGTGCCAGCACCTCCGGCCGGGACAGCCACCTTCAGCAGTACTTC. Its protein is CASTSGRDSHLQQYF.

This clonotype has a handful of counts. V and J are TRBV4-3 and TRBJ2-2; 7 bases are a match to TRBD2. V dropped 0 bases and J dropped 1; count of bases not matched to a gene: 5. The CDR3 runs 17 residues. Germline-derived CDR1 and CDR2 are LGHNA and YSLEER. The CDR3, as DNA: TGCGCCAGCAGCCAAGATCCCCCTAGCGGGAACACCGGGGAGCTGTTTTTT. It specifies CASSQDPPSGNTGELFF.

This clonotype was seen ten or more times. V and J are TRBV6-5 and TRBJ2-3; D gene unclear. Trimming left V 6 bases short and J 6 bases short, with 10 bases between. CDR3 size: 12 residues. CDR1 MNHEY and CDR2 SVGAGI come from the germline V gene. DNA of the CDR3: TGTGCCAGCAGCAAAAGGGCGGATACGCAGTATTTT. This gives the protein CASSKRADTQYF.

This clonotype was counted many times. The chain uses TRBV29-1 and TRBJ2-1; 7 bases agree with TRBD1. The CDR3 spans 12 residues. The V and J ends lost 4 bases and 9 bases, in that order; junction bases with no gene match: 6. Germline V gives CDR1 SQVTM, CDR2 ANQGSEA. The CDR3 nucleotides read TGCAGCGTTGGAAGGGGGCGCGGTGAGCAGTTCTTC. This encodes CSVGRGRGEQFF.

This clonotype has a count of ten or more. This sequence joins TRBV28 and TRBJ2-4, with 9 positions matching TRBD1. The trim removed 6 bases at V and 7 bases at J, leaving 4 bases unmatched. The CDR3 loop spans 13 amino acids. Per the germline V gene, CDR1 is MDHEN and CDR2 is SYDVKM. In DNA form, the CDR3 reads TGTGCCAGCAGCATCGGGACAGGGAACATTCAGTACTTC. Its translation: CASSIGTGNIQYF. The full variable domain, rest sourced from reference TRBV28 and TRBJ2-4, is DVKVTQSSRYLVKRTGEKVFLECVQDMDHENMFWYRQDPGLGLRLIYFSYDVKMKEKGDIPEGYSVSREKKERFSLILESASTNQTSMYLCASSIGTGNIQYFGAGTRLSVL.

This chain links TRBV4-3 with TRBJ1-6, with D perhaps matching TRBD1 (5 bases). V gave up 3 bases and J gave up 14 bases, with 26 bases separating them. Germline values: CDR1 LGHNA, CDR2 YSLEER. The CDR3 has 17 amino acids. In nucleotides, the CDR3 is TGCGCCAGCAGCCATCAACTAGCCCAGGGTGCCGATTCTACCCTCCACTTT. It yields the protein CASSHQLAQGADSTLHF.

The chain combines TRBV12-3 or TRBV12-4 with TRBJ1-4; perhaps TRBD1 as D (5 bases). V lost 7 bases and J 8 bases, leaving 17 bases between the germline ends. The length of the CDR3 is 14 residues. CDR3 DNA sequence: TGTGCCAGCACCCTTGCGGGGACGGGCGAAAAACTGTTTTTT. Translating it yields CASTLAGTGEKLFF.

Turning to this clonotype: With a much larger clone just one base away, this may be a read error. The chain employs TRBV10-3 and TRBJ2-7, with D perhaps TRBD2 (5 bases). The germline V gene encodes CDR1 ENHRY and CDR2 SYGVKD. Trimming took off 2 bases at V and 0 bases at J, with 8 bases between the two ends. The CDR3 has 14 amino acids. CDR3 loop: CAISERRVSYEQYF. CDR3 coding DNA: TGTGCCATCAGTGAGCGGCGGGTCTCCTACGAGCAGTACTTC.

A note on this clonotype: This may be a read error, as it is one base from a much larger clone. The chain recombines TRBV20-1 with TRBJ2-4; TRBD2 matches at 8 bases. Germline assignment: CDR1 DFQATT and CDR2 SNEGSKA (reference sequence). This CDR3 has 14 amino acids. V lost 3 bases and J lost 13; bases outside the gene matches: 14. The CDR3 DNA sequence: TGCAGTGCTAGTAAGACTAGCGCGTACAATGAGCAGTACTTC. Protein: CSASKTSAYNEQYF.

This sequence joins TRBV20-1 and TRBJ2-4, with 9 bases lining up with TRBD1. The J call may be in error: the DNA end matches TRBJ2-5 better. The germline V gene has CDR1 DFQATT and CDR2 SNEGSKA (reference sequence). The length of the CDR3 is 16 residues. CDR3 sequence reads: CSARDLDRGFRETQYF. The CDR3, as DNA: TGCAGTGCTAGAGATCTCGACAGGGGGTTCAGGGAGACCCAGTACTTC.

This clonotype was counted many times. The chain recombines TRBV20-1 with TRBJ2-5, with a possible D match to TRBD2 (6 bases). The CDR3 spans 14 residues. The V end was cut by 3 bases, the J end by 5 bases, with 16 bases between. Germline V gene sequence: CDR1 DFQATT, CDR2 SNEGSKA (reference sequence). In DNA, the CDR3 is TGCAGTGCTAGCCCCGGACTAACCGCCGAGACCCAGTACTTC. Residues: CSASPGLTAETQYF.

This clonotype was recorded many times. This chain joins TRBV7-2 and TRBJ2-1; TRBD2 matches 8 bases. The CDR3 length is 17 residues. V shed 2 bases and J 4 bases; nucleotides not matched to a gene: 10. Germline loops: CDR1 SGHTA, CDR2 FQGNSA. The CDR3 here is CASSLYLSGGTYNEQFF. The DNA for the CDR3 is TGTGCCAGCAGCTTATATCTTTCGGGGGGGACATACAATGAGCAGTTCTTC.

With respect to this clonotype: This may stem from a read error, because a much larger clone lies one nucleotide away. CDR3 loop: CTAGGGVDYEQYF. The CDR3 nucleotides are TGTACCGCCGGGGGAGGGGTCGACTACGAGCAGTACTTC. V is TRBV10-3 and J is TRBJ2-7; 7 bases are shared with TRBD2. The CDR3 has 13 amino acids. Germline V gene lookup returns CDR1 ENHRY and CDR2 SYGVKD.

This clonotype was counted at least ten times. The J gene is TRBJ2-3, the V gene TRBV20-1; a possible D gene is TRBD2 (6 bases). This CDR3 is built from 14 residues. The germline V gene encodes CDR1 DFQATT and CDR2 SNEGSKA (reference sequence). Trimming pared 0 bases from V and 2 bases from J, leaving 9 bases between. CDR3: CSAREELATDTQYF. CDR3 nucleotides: TGCAGTGCTAGAGAGGAACTAGCCACAGATACGCAGTATTTT.

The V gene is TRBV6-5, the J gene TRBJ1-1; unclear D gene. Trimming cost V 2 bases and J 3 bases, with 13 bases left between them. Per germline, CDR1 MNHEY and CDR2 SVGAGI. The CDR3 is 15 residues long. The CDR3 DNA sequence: TGTGCCAGCAGTTACCGATTGGATCGGCACACTGAAGCTTTCTTT. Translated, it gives CASSYRLDRHTEAFF.

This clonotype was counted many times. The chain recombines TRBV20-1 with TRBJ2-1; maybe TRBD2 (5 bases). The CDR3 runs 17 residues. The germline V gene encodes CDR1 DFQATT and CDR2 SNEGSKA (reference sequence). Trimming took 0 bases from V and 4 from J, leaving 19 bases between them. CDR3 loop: CSARDGGSTTTYNEQFF. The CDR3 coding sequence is TGCAGTGCTAGAGATGGAGGTTCGACTACTACTTACAATGAGCAGTTCTTC.

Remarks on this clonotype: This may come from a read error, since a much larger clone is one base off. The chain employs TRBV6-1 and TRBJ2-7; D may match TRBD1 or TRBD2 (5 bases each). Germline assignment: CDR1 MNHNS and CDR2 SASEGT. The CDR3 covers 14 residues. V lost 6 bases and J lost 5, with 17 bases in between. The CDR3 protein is CASRREQVRHEQYF. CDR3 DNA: TGTGCCAGCAGGAGGGAACAGGTTCGCCACGAGCAGTACTTC.

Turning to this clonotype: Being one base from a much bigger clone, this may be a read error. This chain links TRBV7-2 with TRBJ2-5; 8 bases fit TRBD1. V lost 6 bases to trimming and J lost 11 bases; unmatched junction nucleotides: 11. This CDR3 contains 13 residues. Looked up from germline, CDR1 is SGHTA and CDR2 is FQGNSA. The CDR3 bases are TGTGCCAGCAGGGATCCAGGGGGCAGTGAGCAGTACTTC. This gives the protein CASRDPGGSEQYF.